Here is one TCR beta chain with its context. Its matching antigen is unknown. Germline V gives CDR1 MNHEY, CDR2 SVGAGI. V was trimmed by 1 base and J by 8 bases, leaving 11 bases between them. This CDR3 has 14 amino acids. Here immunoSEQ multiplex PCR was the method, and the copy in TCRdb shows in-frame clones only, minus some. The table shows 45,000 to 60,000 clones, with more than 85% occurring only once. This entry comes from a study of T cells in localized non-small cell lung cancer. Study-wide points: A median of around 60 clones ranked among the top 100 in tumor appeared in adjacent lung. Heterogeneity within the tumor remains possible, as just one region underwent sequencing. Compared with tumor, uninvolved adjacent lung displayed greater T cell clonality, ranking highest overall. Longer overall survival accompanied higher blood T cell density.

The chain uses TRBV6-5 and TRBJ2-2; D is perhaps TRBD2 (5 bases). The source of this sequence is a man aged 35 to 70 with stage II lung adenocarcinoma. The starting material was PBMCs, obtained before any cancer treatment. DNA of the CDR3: TGTGCCAGCAGTTACTTCCTCGGGGAAGGGGAGCTGTTTTTT. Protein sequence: CASSYFLGEGELFF.